These 9 T cell receptor beta chains came from one sample sequenced in a study of blood T cells in healthy people across ages. A second PCR of roughly 7 to 11 cycles used a sample-barcoded 5' primer and a J-beta primer mix. TCRdb ran MiXCR on the 5' RACE reads and lists one entry per CDR3 protein. Altogether about 1,400,000 distinct CDR3 sequences are present, around 59% being singletons, with the ten largest covering 6.5% to 8.5%. The sample comprised blood. The receptors shown here come from a man between 18 and 29 years old in good health.

This clonotype has just a few counts. This chain links TRBV29-1 with TRBJ2-1; D is possibly TRBD1 or TRBD2 (6 bases each). The CDR3 extends over 11 amino acids. Trimming stripped 6 bases from V and 7 bases from J, with 10 bases between. Germline V gene data show CDR1 as SQVTM and CDR2 as ANQGSEA. CDR3 coding DNA: TGCAGCGTCCAAGGGGGGAATGAGCAGTTCTTC. Translated, it gives CSVQGGNEQFF.

The gene calls are TRBV7-2 and TRBJ2-6; D could derive from TRBD1 or TRBD2 (5 bases each). V dropped 5 bases and J dropped 0 bases, with 17 bases sitting between them. Per germline, CDR1 SGHTA and CDR2 FQGNSA. The CDR3 has 18 amino acids. The CDR3 spells CASSRARGLSSGANVLTF. The CDR3 region has the DNA TGTGCCAGCAGCCGCGCACGGGGCTTATCCTCTGGGGCCAACGTCCTGACTTTC.

This chain links TRBV2 with TRBJ2-1; 8 nucleotides line up with TRBD2. This CDR3 contains 15 residues. The trim removed 9 bases at V and 7 bases at J, leaving 14 bases unmatched. Germline CDR1 reads SNHLY; CDR2 reads FYNNEI. CDR3 DNA: TGTGCCAGAGTCCCCTCCGGGACTAGTGGGAATGAGCAGTTCTTC. It codes for CARVPSGTSGNEQFF.

This clonotype was detected only a few times. This chain links TRBV6-5 with TRBJ2-1; D ambiguous. This CDR3 is built from 16 residues. From germline, CDR1 is MNHEY and CDR2 SVGAGI. Trimming cost V 3 bases and J 2 bases, with 14 bases left between them. This CDR3 is CASSYSISDAYNEQFF. CDR3 bases: TGTGCCAGCAGTTATTCGATAAGCGACGCCTACAATGAGCAGTTCTTC.

The chain has TRBV15 and TRBJ2-1; D not resolved. CDR3 length: 13 residues. Germline V gene sequence: CDR1 LNHNV, CDR2 YYDKDF (reference sequence). Trimming took 4 bases from V and 9 from J, leaving 13 bases between them. DNA of the CDR3: TGTGCCACCAGCACCTCGGCTAGAGGTGAGCAGTTCTTC. Its protein is CATSTSARGEQFF.

V and J are TRBV20-1 and TRBJ1-2, with D possibly being TRBD1 (5 bases). The CDR3 is made up of 14 amino acids. Trimming shortened V by 6 bases and J by 4 bases, and 18 bases separated the two germline ends. Germline CDR1 is DFQATT and CDR2 is SNEGSKA (reference sequence). CDR3 nucleotides: TGCAGTGCCCTGCTCCACCAGGGCGGCTATGGCTACACCTTC. Its protein product is CSALLHQGGYGYTF.

This clonotype was detected only once. The chain links TRBV24-1 to TRBJ2-1; D is ambiguous. The CDR3 is 12 amino acids. Trimming removed 5 bases from V and 6 bases from J, with 7 bases in between. Germline V gene data show CDR1 as KGHDR and CDR2 as SFDVKD. The CDR3 spells CATSGQRNEQFF. CDR3 sequence (DNA): TGTGCCACCAGTGGTCAGCGCAATGAGCAGTTCTTC.

This clonotype was seen only once. The chain links TRBV6-1 to TRBJ1-6; D is uncertain. CDR1 MNHNS and CDR2 SASEGT come from the germline V gene. The CDR3 extends over 15 amino acids. Trimming shortened V by 5 bases and J by 10 bases, and 18 bases separated the two germline ends. CDR3 region: CASSTRTDGGSPLHF. The DNA of the CDR3 is TGTGCCAGCAGTACCCGGACGGACGGTGGGTCACCCCTCCACTTT.

There are a few counts of this clonotype. The chain combines TRBV9 with TRBJ2-1; TRBD2 aligns across 12 bases. Germline CDR1 SGDLS, CDR2 YYNGEE. Trimming removed 3 bases from V and 5 bases from J; junction bases left unmatched: 3. This CDR3 is built from 15 residues. CDR3 coding DNA: TGTGCCAGCAGCGCTAGCGGGAGGGAACACAATGAGCAGTTCTTC. It specifies CASSASGREHNEQFF.